The present T cell receptor (beta chain) was sequenced within a study of T cells in Graves' hyperthyroidism and ophthalmopathy (dated by TCRdb to the late 2010s). A note on the overall study: Peripheral blood samples were taken at the time of initial diagnosis, prior to any treatment. The roughly 91 discovery patients were randomly split 7:3 into training and test sets. Whether ophthalmopathy could be predicted prospectively was tested in an independent validation cohort made up of about 20 hyperthyroidism patients plus 17 patients who later progressed to ophthalmopathy. TCR Vbeta CDR3 sequencing of approximately 140 peripheral blood samples (under 45 ophthalmopathy, 75 hyperthyroidism and roughly 17 progressor patients) is reported in the paper. In about 6 Graves' hyperthyroidism patients, the study also compared T-cell repertoires from thyroid tissue with T-cell repertoires from blood. TCR V-J signatures able to tell the groups apart were searched for in a discovery cohort of 95 to 100 patients, of whom around 43 had Graves' ophthalmopathy and under 65 had stable Graves' hyperthyroidism. After blood sampling, hyperthyroidism patients were treated with methimazole at a starting dose of 30 mg daily, and ophthalmopathy patients were treated with high-dose intravenous methylprednisolone. Paper-wide results and their limitations: Sample size was not statistically predetermined, and investigators were not blinded to group allocation. Most expanded thyroid clonotypes (frequency above 0.001) were also detected in blood, a finding suggesting that blood repertoires may reflect thyroid immune responses. A model built on a 13 V-J signature distinguished ophthalmopathy from stable hyperthyroidism, reaching around 88% sensitivity and approximately 81% specificity in cross-validation and 80%/75% in testing. In validation, the model predicted progression to ophthalmopathy with approximately 69% sensitivity and 72% to 85% specificity, a median of 6.5 months before onset.

In the germline V gene (reference sequence), CDR1 corresponds to LGHDT and CDR2 to YNNKEL. V trim: 0 bases; J trim: 5 bases; unmatched bases: 4. From the cysteine through the phenylalanine, the CDR3 covers 16 amino acids. The sequence is cut down to CDR3 DNA, 48 bases in frame from base 1. The TCR beta CDR3 regions were amplified from RNA transcripts. A first-round RT-PCR of the TCR CDR3 used the HTBI primer set with the Qiagen OneStep RT-PCR kit. A second multiplex PCR round built the libraries, followed by size selection and purification. Libraries were sequenced paired-end with 100 bp reads on an Illumina HiSeq2000. As for the authors' bioinformatics: SOAPnuke was used to process the raw data, with reads discarded if the reads contained adapters or uncalled bases, had a mean Phred below 15, or lacked an exact constant-primer or identifier match. High-quality paired reads were merged using COPE v1.2.5, and each unique nucleotide sequence was defined as a clonotype. Clonotypes were aligned to IMGT TRBV, TRBD and TRBJ reference segments using MiTCR v1.1. The analysis was restricted to V-J combinations with a frequency above 0.0001, which together covered 99% to 99.2% of the repertoires. The TCS score was defined as the ratio of F50 (clonal expansion) to E x V (chaos), calculated using BLOSUM62-based TCRdist between CDR3 peptides within each V-J. Welch's t-statistics and random forest reduced fewer than 550 V-J features to 10 to 15, which were used in a naive Bayes classifier (R e1071). TCRdb trimmed public reads at Q25 via fastp, called clones via MiXCR and kept in-frame beta chains. Each CDR3 protein gets just one entry, which takes the most common genes and DNA from the rows behind it. The V and J calls were not made by the authors but by TCRdb's processing. The sample profile shows hundreds of thousands of distinct CDR3 sequences; around 13% of them were found once. 10% to 13% of the sample is taken by the ten largest.

Stable Graves' hyperthyroidism was defined as the absence of progression to ophthalmopathy over 18 months of follow-up. Hyperthyroidism patients were aged 18 to 65 years and newly diagnosed, with disease duration of less than 2 months. Any patient with an uncontrolled infection, another autoimmune disease, pregnancy or lactation was excluded. Clinical symptoms, serum thyroxine and TRAb, thyroid ultrasound, and orbital computed tomography formed the basis for the diagnoses. PBMCs were separated from 10 ml of fresh peripheral blood using Ficoll-Paque density gradient centrifugation. Trizol reagent was used to extract total RNA, and RNA quality was then checked on an Agilent 2100 Bioanalyzer. This clonotype was recorded at least ten times. Its specific antigen is unknown. Qualities for individual bases were not recorded, and no much larger clone is one base off.

The sequenced sample was blood. The TCR comes from a woman in her late teens or twenties with Graves' hyperthyroidism. The chain couples TRBV3-1 to TRBJ2-7, and TRBD2 aligns with 13 junction nucleotides. The base sequence is TGTGCCAGCAGCCAAGAGGAACTAGCGGGGGGGGACGAGCAGTACTTC. It is translated as CASSQEELAGGDEQYF.